This passage covers 22 T cell receptor beta chains from one sample sequenced in a study of CD8+ T cells in alopecia areata. Noted treatment: oral pan-JAK inhibitor, 5-10 mg twice daily. cDNA reverse transcribed from extracted RNA served as the sequencing template. Produced via immunoSEQ multiplex PCR; TCRdb's table is partial and in-frame only. The sample yields roughly 190,000 clones, 50% to 60% seen once. The sequencing here drew on CD4+ T cells sorted from blood, taken at week 4, from a patient treated with tofacitinib. The receptor set was obtained from a human donor with alopecia areata.

Here the CDR3 reads CAWSGTGGEETQYF. The CDR3 nucleotides are TGTGCCTGGAGTGGGACAGGGGGCGAAGAGACCCAGTACTTC. The rearrangement links TRBV30 to TRBJ2-5; 11 nucleotides align to TRBD1. With V trimmed by 1 base and J by 3 bases, 1 base remained unmatched. Looked up from germline, CDR1 is GTSNPN and CDR2 is SVGIG (reference sequence). This CDR3 spans 14 amino acids. The entire variable domain, with the rest obtained from reference TRBV30 and TRBJ2-5, is as follows: SQTIHQWPATLVQPVGSPLSLECTVEGTSNPNLYWYRQAAGRGLQLLFYSVGIGQISSEVPQNLSASRPQDRQFILSSKKLLLSDSGFYLCAWSGTGGEETQYFGPGTRLLVL.

J is TRBJ2-2 and V is TRBV9; no clear D gene. CDR1 and CDR2 (germline): SGDLS, YYNGEE. The CDR3 loop spans 13 amino acids. V was trimmed by 4 bases and J by 6 bases, leaving 10 bases between them. CDR3 residues: CASSMRAPGELFF. Written as DNA, the CDR3 is TGTGCCAGCAGCATGCGAGCTCCCGGGGAGCTGTTTTTT.

This chain connects TRBV2 to TRBJ2-3; D gene unclear. The CDR3 has 13 residues. Trimming cost V 7 bases and J 2 bases, with 10 bases left between them. Germline lookup yields CDR1 SNHLY and CDR2 FYNNEI. The CDR3 coding sequence is TGTGCCAGCAAGACAAGGGCCACAGATACGCAGTATTTT. Amino acids: CASKTRATDTQYF.

The rearrangement joins TRBV2 to TRBJ2-3; TRBD2 is a possible D gene (6 bases). The ends were cut back, 10 bases at V and 3 bases at J, with 11 bases in the middle. The CDR3 is 12 amino acids. Per the germline V gene, CDR1 is SNHLY and CDR2 is FYNNEI. The CDR3 bases are TGTGCCACCACCGGAGGGACAGATACGCAGTATTTT. This codes for CATTGGTDTQYF.

The chain is built from TRBV7-2 and TRBJ2-3; 13 bases are shared with TRBD2. Germline V lookup: CDR1 SGHTA, CDR2 FQGNSA. Trimming removed 4 bases from V and 5 bases from J; junction bases left unmatched: 12. The CDR3 covers 18 residues. The CDR3 loop reads CASSSDRGLAGVEDTQYF. CDR3 sequence (DNA): TGTGCCAGCAGCTCCGACCGAGGACTAGCGGGAGTAGAAGATACGCAGTATTTT. The variable domain in full, completed from reference TRBV7-2 and TRBJ2-3, reads GAGVSQSPSNKVTEKGKDVELRCDPISGHTALYWYRQSLGQGLEFLIYFQGNSAPDKSGLPSDRFSAERTGGSVSTLTIQRTQQEDSAVYLCASSSDRGLAGVEDTQYFGPGTRLTVL.

The chain combines TRBV29-1 with TRBJ1-1; no firm D call. Trimming cost V 6 bases and J 1 base, with 15 bases left between them. Per germline, CDR1 SQVTM and CDR2 ANQGSEA. The CDR3 totals 14 residues. The CDR3 bases are TGCAGCGTCCGAAGTCATCCAGGGAACACTGAAGCTTTCTTT. Amino acids: CSVRSHPGNTEAFF.

This sequence joins TRBV4-3 and TRBJ2-5; no clear D gene. This CDR3 contains 14 residues. Between the trimmed V and J ends, which lost 1 base and 0 bases, there was a span of 6 bases. Per germline, CDR1 LGHNA and CDR2 YSLEER. In DNA, the CDR3 is TGCGCCAGCAGCCAAGGACAAGACCAAGAGACCCAGTACTTC. This gives the protein CASSQGQDQETQYF.

V usage is TRBV5-1 and J usage is TRBJ2-7; no firm D call. Germline V CDR1 and CDR2: SGHRS, YFSETQ. The CDR3 has 11 residues. Trimming pared 1 base from V and 5 bases from J, leaving 4 bases between. The CDR3 sequence: CASSLTDEQYF. The CDR3 bases are TGCGCCAGCAGCTTGACAGACGAGCAGTACTTC.

A single count supports this clone. This sequence joins TRBV6-4 and TRBJ1-5; D is undetermined. The CDR3 contains 11 residues. Germline V gene sequence: CDR1 MRHNA, CDR2 SNTAGT. V was clipped by 8 bases and J by 5 bases, with 7 bases between them. In DNA form, the CDR3 reads TGTGCCAGCGGTCATGATCAGCCCCAGCATTTT. Its translation: CASGHDQPQHF.

The CDR3 region has the DNA TGTGCCTGGTCGCCCAAATTGAACACTGAAGCTTTCTTT. Residues: CAWSPKLNTEAFF. The V and J genes are TRBV30 and TRBJ1-1; D call uncertain. Germline values: CDR1 GTSNPN, CDR2 SVGIG (reference sequence). This CDR3 region has 13 residues. The germline V and J ends were trimmed by 5 bases and 0 bases, with 10 bases remaining between them.

This rearrangement joins TRBV4-1 to TRBJ2-5; the match to TRBD2 covers 7 bases. The germline CDR1 and CDR2 sequences are MGHRA and YSYEKL. The CDR3 sequence is 14 residues long. V was clipped by 4 bases and J by 5 bases; unmatched bases: 7. DNA of the CDR3: TGCGCCAGCAGCCCCGAGGGAGGGGAGGAGACCCAGTACTTC. Protein: CASSPEGGEETQYF.

This CDR3 reads CASSLRRRADTQYF. The CDR3 DNA follows: TGTGCCAGCAGCTTAAGGAGGAGGGCGGATACGCAGTATTTT. This chain uses TRBV7-2 with TRBJ2-3, with D possibly being TRBD2 (6 bases). Trimming removed 2 bases from V and 6 bases from J, with 12 bases in between. The CDR3 covers 14 residues. Germline V gene data show CDR1 as SGHTA and CDR2 as FQGNSA.

This chain connects TRBV29-1 to TRBJ2-1, with TRBD2 matching over 13 bases. V gave up 6 bases and J gave up 9 bases; unmatched junction bases: 5. The CDR3 covers 13 residues. Germline lookup yields CDR1 SQVTM and CDR2 ANQGSEA. Here the CDR3 DNA reads TGCAGCGTCACTAGCGGGAGGGCCTCTGAGCAGTTCTTC. Translating it yields CSVTSGRASEQFF.

Concerning this clone: The sample contains more than one DNA sequence encoding this CDR3. This chain connects TRBV5-1 to TRBJ2-5; maybe TRBD1 (5 bases). CDR1 is SGHRS and CDR2 is YFSETQ in the germline V gene. CDR3 length equals 14 residues. Trimming stripped 0 bases from V and 2 bases from J, with 8 bases between. CDR3 bases: TGCGCCAGCAGCTTGGGACAGCCTCAAGAGACCCAGTACTTC. It is translated as CASSLGQPQETQYF.

The V gene is TRBV6-1, the J gene TRBJ2-6; D unclear. The length of the CDR3 is 12 residues. Trimming removed 10 bases from V and 3 bases from J, with 7 bases in between. Germline lookup yields CDR1 MNHNS and CDR2 SASEGT. CDR3 region: CAIAGGANVLTF. The CDR3 DNA sequence: TGTGCCATAGCTGGTGGGGCCAACGTCCTGACTTTC.

This clone was seen once. The V gene is TRBV2, the J gene TRBJ2-5, with no clear D. From germline, CDR1 is SNHLY and CDR2 FYNNEI. The CDR3 has 13 residues. The V gene lost 7 bases and the J gene lost 5 bases, with 14 bases spanning the gap. The CDR3 protein is CASNLDPRETQYF. The CDR3 DNA is TGTGCCAGCAATCTTGATCCGCGGGAGACCCAGTACTTC.

There are a few counts of this clone. The gene calls are TRBV15 and TRBJ2-7, with TRBD1 matching 8 bases. From germline, CDR1 is LNHNV and CDR2 YYDKDF (reference sequence). Losses at the gene ends were 0 bases for V and 3 bases for J; bases not matched to a gene: 1. The CDR3 runs to 14 residues. The CDR3 coding sequence is TGTGCCACCAGCAGAGATACAGGGGGCTACGAGCAGTACTTC. Its protein product is CATSRDTGGYEQYF.

The sample holds a few counts of this clone. The V call is TRBV30, the J call TRBJ1-2; 10 bases align to TRBD1. Germline values: CDR1 GTSNPN, CDR2 SVGIG (reference sequence). The CDR3 extends over 12 amino acids. In DNA, the CDR3 is TGTGCGCACCCGGGACAGGGGTATGGCTACACCTTC. Its translation: CAHPGQGYGYTF.

In its sample, this clone was seen a few times. This chain uses TRBV7-7 with TRBJ2-6; D not resolved. Germline loops: CDR1 SSHAT, CDR2 FNYEAQ (reference sequence). The CDR3 covers 13 residues. V was trimmed by 5 bases and J by 4 bases, leaving 6 bases between them. The CDR3 region has the DNA TGTGCCAGCAGCGCCTACGGGGCCAACGTCCTGACTTTC. This encodes CASSAYGANVLTF.

This clone was detected a few times. The J gene is TRBJ2-1, the V gene TRBV7-3; no clear D gene. The V end lost 3 bases, the J end lost 5 bases, and 8 bases lay between the germline ends. The CDR3 is 13 residues long. From germline, CDR1 is SGHTA and CDR2 FQGTGA. CDR3 protein: CASSFSRNNEQFF. The CDR3 coding sequence is TGTGCCAGCAGCTTTTCAAGGAACAATGAGCAGTTCTTC.

The CDR3 DNA is TGCAGTTATGGTAGCGGGGGGAGCACAGATACGCAGTATTTT. Encoded protein: CSYGSGGSTDTQYF. The V call is TRBV29-1, the J call TRBJ2-3; 10 bases fit TRBD2. The CDR3 runs to 14 residues. Germline CDR1 is SQVTM and CDR2 is ANQGSEA.

The V gene is TRBV6-1, the J gene TRBJ1-1; 8 nucleotides line up with TRBD1. This CDR3 is 13 amino acids long. Looked up from germline, CDR1 is MNHNS and CDR2 is SASEGT. After removal of 6 bases from V and 1 base from J, the junction contained 1 base not matched to a gene. CDR3 residues: CASRGTGNTEAFF. In DNA form, the CDR3 reads TGTGCCAGCAGGGGGACAGGGAACACTGAAGCTTTCTTT.